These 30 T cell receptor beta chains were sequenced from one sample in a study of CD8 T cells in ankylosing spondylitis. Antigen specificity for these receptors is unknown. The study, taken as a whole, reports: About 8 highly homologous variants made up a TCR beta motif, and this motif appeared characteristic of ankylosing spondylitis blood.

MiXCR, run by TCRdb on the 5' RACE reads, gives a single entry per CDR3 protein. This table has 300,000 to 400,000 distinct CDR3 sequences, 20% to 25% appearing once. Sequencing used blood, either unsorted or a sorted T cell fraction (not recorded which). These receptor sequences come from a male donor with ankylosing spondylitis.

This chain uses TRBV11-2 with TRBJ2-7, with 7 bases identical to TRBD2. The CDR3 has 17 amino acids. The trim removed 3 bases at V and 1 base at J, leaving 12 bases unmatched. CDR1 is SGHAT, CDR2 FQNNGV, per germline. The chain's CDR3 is CASSFSGRGYRSYEQYF. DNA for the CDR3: TGTGCCAGCAGCTTTAGTGGGAGGGGATATAGGTCCTACGAGCAGTACTTC.

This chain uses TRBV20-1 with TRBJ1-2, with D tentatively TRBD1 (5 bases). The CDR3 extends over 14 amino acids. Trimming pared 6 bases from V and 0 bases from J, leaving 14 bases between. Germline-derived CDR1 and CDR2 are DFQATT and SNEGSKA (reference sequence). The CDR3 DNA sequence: TGCAGTGCCTTACAGGCCCCCGCTAACTATGGCTACACCTTC. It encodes CSALQAPANYGYTF.

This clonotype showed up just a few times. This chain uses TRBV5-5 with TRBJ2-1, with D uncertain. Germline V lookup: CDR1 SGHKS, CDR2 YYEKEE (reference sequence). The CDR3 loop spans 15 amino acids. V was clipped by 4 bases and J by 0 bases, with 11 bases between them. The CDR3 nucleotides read TGTGCCAGCAGCGCCGCGCCGAGCTCCTACAATGAGCAGTTCTTC. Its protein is CASSAAPSSYNEQFF.

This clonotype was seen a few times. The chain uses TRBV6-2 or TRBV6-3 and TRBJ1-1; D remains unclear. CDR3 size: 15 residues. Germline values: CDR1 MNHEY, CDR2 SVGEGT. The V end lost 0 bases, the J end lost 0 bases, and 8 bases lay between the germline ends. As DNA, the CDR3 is TGTGCCAGCAGTTACTCGAGGTTTGTGAACACTGAAGCTTTCTTT. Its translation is CASSYSRFVNTEAFF.

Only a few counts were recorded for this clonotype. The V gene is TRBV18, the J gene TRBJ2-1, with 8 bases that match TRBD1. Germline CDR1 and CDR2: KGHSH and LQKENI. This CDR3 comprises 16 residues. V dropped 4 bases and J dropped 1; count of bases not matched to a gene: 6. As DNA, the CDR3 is TGTGCCAGCTCACTCAGGACAGGGAGGTCCTACAATGAGCAGTTCTTC. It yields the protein CASSLRTGRSYNEQFF.

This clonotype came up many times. CDR3 sequence (DNA): TGTGCCACCAGCAGAGATCTGGGGGCGAACACCGGGGAGCTGTTTTTT. Protein sequence: CATSRDLGANTGELFF. The chain is built from TRBV15 and TRBJ2-2, with D perhaps assigned TRBD1 or TRBD2 (5 bases each). CDR1 and CDR2 from the germline V gene are LNHNV and YYDKDF (reference sequence). Between the trimmed V and J ends, which lost 0 bases and 0 bases, there was a span of 8 bases. This CDR3 is built from 16 residues. Using reference TRBV15 and TRBJ2-2 for the parts outside the CDR3, the full variable domain is DAMVIQNPRYQVTQFGKPVTLSCSQTLNHNVMYWYQQKSSQAPKLLFHYYDKDFNNEADTPDNFQSRRPNTSFCFLDIRSPGLGDTAMYLCATSRDLGANTGELFFGEGSRLTVL.

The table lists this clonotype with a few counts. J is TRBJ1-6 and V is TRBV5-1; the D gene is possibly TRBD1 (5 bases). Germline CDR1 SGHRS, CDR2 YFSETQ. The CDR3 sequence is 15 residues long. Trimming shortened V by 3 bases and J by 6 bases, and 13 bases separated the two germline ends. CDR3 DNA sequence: TGCGCCAGCAGCTGGAGGGGACCGCCTAATTCACCCCTCCACTTT. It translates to CASSWRGPPNSPLHF.

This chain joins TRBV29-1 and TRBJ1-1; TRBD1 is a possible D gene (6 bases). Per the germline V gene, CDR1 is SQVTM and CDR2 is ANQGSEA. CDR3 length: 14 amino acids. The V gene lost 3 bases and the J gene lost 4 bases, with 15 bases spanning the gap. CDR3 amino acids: CSVDPPGQLTEAFF. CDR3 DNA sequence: TGCAGCGTTGACCCTCCGGGACAACTCACTGAAGCTTTCTTT.

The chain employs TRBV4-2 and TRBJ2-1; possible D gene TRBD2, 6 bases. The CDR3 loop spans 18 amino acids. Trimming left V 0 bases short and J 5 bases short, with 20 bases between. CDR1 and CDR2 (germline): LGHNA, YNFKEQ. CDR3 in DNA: TGTGCCAGCAGCCAAGACTTCTGGGCTAGCGACGAGCACAATGAGCAGTTCTTC. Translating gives CASSQDFWASDEHNEQFF.

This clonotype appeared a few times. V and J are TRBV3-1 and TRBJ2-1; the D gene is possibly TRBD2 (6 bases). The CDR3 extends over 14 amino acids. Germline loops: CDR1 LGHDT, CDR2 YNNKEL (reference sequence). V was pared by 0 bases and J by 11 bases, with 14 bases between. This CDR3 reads CASSQDLTGEKQFF. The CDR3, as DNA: TGTGCCAGCAGCCAAGATTTGACGGGGGAGAAGCAGTTCTTC.

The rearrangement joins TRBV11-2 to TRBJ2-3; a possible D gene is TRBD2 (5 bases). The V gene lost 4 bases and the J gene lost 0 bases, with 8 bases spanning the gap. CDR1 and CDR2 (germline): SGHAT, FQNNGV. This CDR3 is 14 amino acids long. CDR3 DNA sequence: TGTGCCAGCAGCTCGAGGGCTAGCACAGATACGCAGTATTTT. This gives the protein CASSSRASTDTQYF. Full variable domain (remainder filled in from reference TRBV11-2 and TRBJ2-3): EAGVAQSPRYKIIEKRQSVAFWCNPISGHATLYWYQQILGQGPKLLIQFQNNGVVDDSQLPKDRFSAERLKGVDSTLKIQPAKLEDSAVYLCASSSRASTDTQYFGPGTRLTVL.

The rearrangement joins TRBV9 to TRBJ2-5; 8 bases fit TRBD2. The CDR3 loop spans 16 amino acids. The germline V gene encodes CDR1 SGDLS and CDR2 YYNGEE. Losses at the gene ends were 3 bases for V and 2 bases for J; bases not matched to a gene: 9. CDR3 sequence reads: CASSAEDGRGQETQYF. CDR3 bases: TGTGCCAGCAGCGCCGAGGACGGGAGGGGACAAGAGACCCAGTACTTC.

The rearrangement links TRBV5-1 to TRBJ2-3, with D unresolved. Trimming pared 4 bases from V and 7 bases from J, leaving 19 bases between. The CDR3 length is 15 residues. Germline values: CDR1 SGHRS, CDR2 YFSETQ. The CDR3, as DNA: TGCGCCAGCAGCCCACGCTCCGGTTTGCCCTATACGCAGTATTTT. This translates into CASSPRSGLPYTQYF.

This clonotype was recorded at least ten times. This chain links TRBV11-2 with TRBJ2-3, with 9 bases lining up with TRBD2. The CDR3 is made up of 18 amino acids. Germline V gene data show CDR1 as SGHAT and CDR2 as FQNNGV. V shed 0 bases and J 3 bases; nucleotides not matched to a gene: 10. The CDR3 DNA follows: TGTGCCAGCAGCTTAGACGCGGGAGGGGTGAAATTGACAGATACGCAGTATTTT. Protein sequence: CASSLDAGGVKLTDTQYF.

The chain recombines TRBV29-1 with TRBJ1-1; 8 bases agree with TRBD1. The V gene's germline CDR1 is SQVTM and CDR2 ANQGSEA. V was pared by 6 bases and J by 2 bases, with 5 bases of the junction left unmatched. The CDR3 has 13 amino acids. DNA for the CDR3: TGCAGCGTCGGCGACAGGGGTAACACTGAAGCTTTCTTT. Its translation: CSVGDRGNTEAFF. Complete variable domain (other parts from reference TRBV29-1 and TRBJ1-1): SAVISQKPSRDICQRGTSLTIQCQVDSQVTMMFWYRQQPGQSLTLIATANQGSEATYESGFVIDKFPISRPNLTFSTLTVSNMSPEDSSIYLCSVGDRGNTEAFFGQGTRLTVV.

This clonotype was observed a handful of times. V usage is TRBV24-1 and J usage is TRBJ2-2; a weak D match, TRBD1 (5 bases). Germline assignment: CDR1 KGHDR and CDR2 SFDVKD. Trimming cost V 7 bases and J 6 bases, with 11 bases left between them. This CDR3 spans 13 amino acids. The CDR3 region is CATRLTGAGELFF. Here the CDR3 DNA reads TGTGCCACCAGGTTAACAGGTGCCGGGGAGCTGTTTTTT.

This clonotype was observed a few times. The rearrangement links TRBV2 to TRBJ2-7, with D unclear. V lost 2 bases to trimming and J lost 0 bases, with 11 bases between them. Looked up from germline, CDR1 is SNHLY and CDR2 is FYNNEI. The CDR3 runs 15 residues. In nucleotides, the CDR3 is TGTGCCAGCAGTGAAATCTGGGCCAGCTCCTACGAGCAGTACTTC. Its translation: CASSEIWASSYEQYF.

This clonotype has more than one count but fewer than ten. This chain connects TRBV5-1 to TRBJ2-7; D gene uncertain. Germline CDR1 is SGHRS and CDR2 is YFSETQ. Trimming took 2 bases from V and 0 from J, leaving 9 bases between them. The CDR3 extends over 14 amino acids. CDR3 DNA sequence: TGCGCCAGCAGCTTTGGTGGGGACTCCTACGAGCAGTACTTC. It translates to CASSFGGDSYEQYF.

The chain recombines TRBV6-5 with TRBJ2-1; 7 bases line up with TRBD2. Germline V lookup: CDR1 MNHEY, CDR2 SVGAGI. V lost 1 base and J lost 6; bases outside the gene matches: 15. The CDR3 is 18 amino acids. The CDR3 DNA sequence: TGTGCCAGCAGTTACTTATCGAGAGGCGGGAGAGGGACCAATGAGCAGTTCTTC. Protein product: CASSYLSRGGRGTNEQFF.

The CDR3 coding sequence is TGCGCCAGCAGCCAAGCGGGGGAGGGTCTGCACGAGCAGTACTTC. Protein product: CASSQAGEGLHEQYF. The chain is built from TRBV4-3 and TRBJ2-7, with TRBD2 identical over 7 bases. This CDR3 spans 15 amino acids. Per the germline V gene, CDR1 is LGHNA and CDR2 is YSLEER. V lost 1 base and J lost 5; bases outside the gene matches: 8.

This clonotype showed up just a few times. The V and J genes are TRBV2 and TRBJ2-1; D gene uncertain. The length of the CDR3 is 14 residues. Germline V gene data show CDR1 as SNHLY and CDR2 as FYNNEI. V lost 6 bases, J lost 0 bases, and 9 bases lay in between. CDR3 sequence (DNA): TGTGCCAGCAGATACGGCAGCTCCTACAATGAGCAGTTCTTC. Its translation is CASRYGSSYNEQFF.

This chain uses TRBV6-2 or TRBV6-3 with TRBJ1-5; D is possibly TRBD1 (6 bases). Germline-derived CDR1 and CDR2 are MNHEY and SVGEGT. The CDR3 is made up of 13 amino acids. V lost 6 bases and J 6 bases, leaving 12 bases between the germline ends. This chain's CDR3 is CASRGQSGQPQHF. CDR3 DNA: TGTGCCAGCAGAGGACAGTCGGGTCAGCCCCAGCATTTT.

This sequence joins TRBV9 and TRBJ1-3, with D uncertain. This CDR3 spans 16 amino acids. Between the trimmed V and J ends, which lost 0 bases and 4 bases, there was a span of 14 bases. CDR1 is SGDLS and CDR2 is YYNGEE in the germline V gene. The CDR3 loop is CASSVGTANPGNTIYF. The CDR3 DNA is TGTGCCAGCAGCGTAGGAACAGCAAATCCCGGAAACACCATATATTTT.

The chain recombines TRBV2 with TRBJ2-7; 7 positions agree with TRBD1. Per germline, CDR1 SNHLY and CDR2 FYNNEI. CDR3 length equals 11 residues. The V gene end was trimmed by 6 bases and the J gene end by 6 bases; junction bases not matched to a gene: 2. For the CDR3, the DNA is TGTGCCAGCAGAAACAGGGGCGAGCAGTACTTC. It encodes CASRNRGEQYF.

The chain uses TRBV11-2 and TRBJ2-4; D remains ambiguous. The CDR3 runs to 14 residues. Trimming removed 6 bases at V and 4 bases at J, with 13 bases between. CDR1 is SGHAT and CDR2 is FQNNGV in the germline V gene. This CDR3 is CASRLESGKNIQYF. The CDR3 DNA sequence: TGTGCCAGCAGGCTAGAGTCCGGAAAAAACATTCAGTACTTC.

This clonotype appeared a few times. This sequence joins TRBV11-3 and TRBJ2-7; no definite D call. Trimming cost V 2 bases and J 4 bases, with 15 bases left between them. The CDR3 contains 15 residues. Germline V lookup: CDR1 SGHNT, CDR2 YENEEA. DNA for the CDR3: TGTGCCAGCAGCTTAAAGATCGGTTATTCTTACGAGCAGTACTTC. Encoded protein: CASSLKIGYSYEQYF.

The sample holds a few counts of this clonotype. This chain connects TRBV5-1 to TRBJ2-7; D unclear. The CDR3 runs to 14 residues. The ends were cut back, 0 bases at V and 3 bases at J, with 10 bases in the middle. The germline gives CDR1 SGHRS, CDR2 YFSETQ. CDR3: CASSLDIGVYEQYF. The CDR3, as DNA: TGCGCCAGCAGCTTGGATATCGGAGTCTACGAGCAGTACTTC.

The CDR3 sequence: CASSLALGAGGPDTQYF. CDR3 nucleotides: TGCGCCAGCAGCTTGGCCTTGGGAGCGGGAGGCCCAGATACGCAGTATTTT. V and J are TRBV5-1 and TRBJ2-3, with 9 positions matching TRBD2. After removal of 0 bases from V and 4 bases from J, the junction contained 9 bases not matched to a gene. Germline V CDR1 and CDR2: SGHRS, YFSETQ. The CDR3 is 17 residues long.

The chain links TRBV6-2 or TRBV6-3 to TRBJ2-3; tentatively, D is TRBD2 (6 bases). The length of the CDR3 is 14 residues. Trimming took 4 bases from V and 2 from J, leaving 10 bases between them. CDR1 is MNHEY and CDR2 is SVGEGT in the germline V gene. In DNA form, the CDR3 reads TGTGCCAGCAGTTGGGACTCCCACACAGATACGCAGTATTTT. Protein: CASSWDSHTDTQYF.

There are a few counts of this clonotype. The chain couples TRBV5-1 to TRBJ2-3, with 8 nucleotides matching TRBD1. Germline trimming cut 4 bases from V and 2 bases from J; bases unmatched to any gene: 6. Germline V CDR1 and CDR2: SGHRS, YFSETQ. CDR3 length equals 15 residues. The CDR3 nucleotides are TGCGCCAGCAGCGTTGACAGGGGTTACACAGATACGCAGTATTTT. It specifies CASSVDRGYTDTQYF.